The 15 T cell receptor beta chains reported below all come from one sample, sequenced in a study of cytomegalovirus exposure and HLA in healthy donors. PCR primers comprised 60 Vbeta and 13 Jbeta primers. TCRdb's copy holds only in-frame clones and misses some; the assay was immunoSEQ multiplex PCR. The table records about 120,000 clones, 74% of them present only once. The sequencing input was PBMCs. The receptors shown here come from a man between 35 and 55 years old in good health and CMV-seropositive.

The rearrangement uses TRBV9 and TRBJ1-1; no firm D call. The CDR3 sequence is 12 residues long. Trimming left V 4 bases short and J 1 base short, with 5 bases between. Per germline, CDR1 SGDLS and CDR2 YYNGEE. CDR3 bases: TGTGCCAGCAGCAACAGGAACACTGAAGCTTTCTTT. Translated: CASSNRNTEAFF.

The rearrangement joins TRBV7-2 to TRBJ1-2, with 8 bases that match TRBD1. Trimming removed 7 bases from V and 4 bases from J; junction bases left unmatched: 5. The CDR3 covers 13 residues. Germline lookup yields CDR1 SGHTA and CDR2 FQGNSA. DNA for the CDR3: TGTGCCAGCACCCGGACAGGGACCTATGGCTACACCTTC. As protein: CASTRTGTYGYTF.

This clone was seen only a few times. This chain connects TRBV19 to TRBJ2-3; D is possibly TRBD2 (7 bases). Germline V gives CDR1 LNHDA, CDR2 SQIVND (reference sequence). V lost 4 bases and J lost 3, with 14 bases in between. This CDR3 is built from 15 residues. CDR3 region: CASSKGGGGTDTQYF. For the CDR3, the DNA is TGTGCCAGTAGTAAGGGGGGGGGCGGGACAGATACGCAGTATTTT. Complete variable domain (other parts from reference TRBV19 and TRBJ2-3): DGGITQSPKYLFRKEGQNVTLSCEQNLNHDAMYWYRQDPGQGLRLIYYSQIVNDFQKGDIAEGYSVSREKKESFPLTVTSAQKNPTAFYLCASSKGGGGTDTQYFGPGTRLTVL.

In its sample, this clone was seen a few times. The genes are TRBV5-1 and TRBJ2-1, with 7 bases fitting TRBD1. Germline loops: CDR1 SGHRS, CDR2 YFSETQ. V lost 4 bases to trimming and J lost 5 bases; unmatched junction nucleotides: 12. The CDR3 length is 16 residues. CDR3 protein: CASSPIGPGTDNEQFF. DNA for the CDR3: TGCGCCAGCAGCCCGATAGGTCCGGGGACAGACAATGAGCAGTTCTTC.

The chain links TRBV19 to TRBJ1-1, with 8 bases identical to TRBD1. With V trimmed by 1 base and J by 4 bases, 2 bases remained unmatched. This CDR3 contains 14 residues. CDR1 is LNHDA and CDR2 is SQIVND in the germline V gene (reference sequence). The CDR3 region has the DNA TGTGCCAGTAGTATAGTAGGGACAGGCACTGAAGCTTTCTTT. Translated: CASSIVGTGTEAFF.

The chain joins TRBV7-9 to TRBJ2-5; D possibly corresponds to TRBD2 (7 bases). Germline values: CDR1 SEHNR, CDR2 FQNEAQ (reference sequence). This CDR3 spans 16 amino acids. V dropped 5 bases and J dropped 4 bases, with 20 bases sitting between them. The CDR3, as DNA: TGTGCCAGCAGCACACCGGGATCAAGGGGGGGAGAGACCCAGTACTTC. Protein sequence: CASSTPGSRGGETQYF.

V gene TRBV30 combines with J gene TRBJ2-7; TRBD1 aligns across 8 bases. The CDR3 length is 15 residues. V dropped 5 bases and J dropped 4; count of bases not matched to a gene: 13. Germline values: CDR1 GTSNPN, CDR2 SVGIG (reference sequence). The CDR3 DNA reads as TGTGCCTGGGAGGTACCGGGACAGGCGCATTACGAGCAGTACTTC. Its translation is CAWEVPGQAHYEQYF.

The rearrangement joins TRBV19 to TRBJ1-1; 11 nucleotides match TRBD1. V shed 2 bases and J 7 bases; nucleotides not matched to a gene: 9. This CDR3 contains 16 residues. Germline V gene lookup returns CDR1 LNHDA and CDR2 SQIVND (reference sequence). The CDR3 reads CASSIRNGQGAFEAFF. DNA for the CDR3: TGTGCCAGTAGTATACGAAACGGACAGGGGGCCTTTGAAGCTTTCTTT. Together with reference TRBV19 and TRBJ1-1, the CDR3 gives the full variable domain: DGGITQSPKYLFRKEGQNVTLSCEQNLNHDAMYWYRQDPGQGLRLIYYSQIVNDFQKGDIAEGYSVSREKKESFPLTVTSAQKNPTAFYLCASSIRNGQGAFEAFFGQGTRLTVV.

The V gene is TRBV6-6, the J gene TRBJ2-7, with 8 bases identical to TRBD2. The CDR3 is 16 amino acids. Losses at the gene ends were 6 bases for V and 1 base for J; bases not matched to a gene: 11. Germline V gene sequence: CDR1 MNHNY, CDR2 SVGAGI (reference sequence). CDR3 protein: CASRRYSSGGSYEQYF. CDR3 nucleotide sequence: TGTGCCAGCAGACGCTATTCCAGCGGGGGTTCCTACGAGCAGTACTTC.

The V and J genes are TRBV2 and TRBJ2-3, with D possibly matching TRBD1 (6 bases). The length of the CDR3 is 14 residues. Trimming stripped 8 bases from V and 0 bases from J, with 12 bases between. Germline V lookup: CDR1 SNHLY, CDR2 FYNNEI. DNA for the CDR3: TGTGCCAGCTTGGACAGCTTCAGCACAGATACGCAGTATTTT. It is translated as CASLDSFSTDTQYF.

J is TRBJ2-6 and V is TRBV11-3; TRBD1 aligns across 7 bases. Germline assignment: CDR1 SGHNT and CDR2 YENEEA. The CDR3 has 15 residues. V shed 3 bases and J 2 bases; nucleotides not matched to a gene: 1. CDR3 sequence (DNA): TGTGCCAGCAGCTTTACAGGGGCTGGGGCCAACGTCCTGACTTTC. It translates to CASSFTGAGANVLTF.

This chain joins TRBV11-3 and TRBJ1-1, with D possibly being TRBD1 (5 bases). CDR1 is SGHNT and CDR2 is YENEEA in the germline V gene. Trimming took off 1 base at V and 6 bases at J, with 24 bases between the two ends. The CDR3 length is 18 residues. CDR3 sequence: CASSLGYGSGDGKAEAFF. The CDR3 region has the DNA TGTGCCAGCAGCTTAGGATACGGTTCGGGGGACGGGAAGGCTGAAGCTTTCTTT.

The rearrangement uses TRBV6-5 and TRBJ2-7; D remains ambiguous. The CDR3 loop spans 14 amino acids. Germline V gives CDR1 MNHEY, CDR2 SVGAGI. V lost 5 bases to trimming and J lost 0 bases, with 11 bases between them. This chain's CDR3 is CASSIRVNSYEQYF. The DNA of the CDR3 is TGTGCCAGCAGTATCCGGGTTAACTCCTACGAGCAGTACTTC.

The chain couples TRBV29-1 to TRBJ2-2; D is perhaps TRBD1 (6 bases). Germline V gene data show CDR1 as SQVTM and CDR2 as ANQGSEA. The CDR3 is 14 amino acids. Trimming cost V 6 bases and J 4 bases, with 15 bases left between them. The CDR3 spells CSVGAGVGTGELFF. The CDR3 nucleotides are TGCAGCGTGGGGGCAGGGGTCGGCACCGGGGAGCTGTTTTTT.

This sequence joins TRBV5-6 and TRBJ2-5; 11 positions agree with TRBD2. The J call may be faulty, since TRBJ2-7 better matches the DNA end. This CDR3 contains 18 residues. Germline CDR1 reads SGHDT; CDR2 reads YYEEEE. For the CDR3, the DNA is TGTGCCAGCAGCCCGACCGAAACTAGCGGGGGTTACTCCTACGAGCAGTACTTC. Translating gives CASSPTETSGGYSYEQYF.